The 13 T cell receptor beta chains given below trace back to one sample, sequenced in a study of blood T cell repertoires in COVID-19. Libraries were prepared by immunoSEQ multiplex PCR; TCRdb keeps only in-frame clonotypes and omits some of them. This table holds 370,000 or so clones, 81% found once. Sequenced material: peripheral blood. Receptors originate from a human donor with acute or convalescent COVID-19. The donor label of this sample is uncertain.

This rearrangement joins TRBV4-1 to TRBJ1-1; perhaps TRBD1 as D (6 bases). Trimming shortened V by 3 bases and J by 1 base, and 12 bases separated the two germline ends. This CDR3 comprises 15 residues. Germline CDR1 reads MGHRA; CDR2 reads YSYEKL. The chain's CDR3 is CASSQRDIGNTEAFF. In DNA form, the CDR3 reads TGCGCCAGCAGCCAGAGGGACATCGGGAACACTGAAGCTTTCTTT.

The chain joins TRBV19 to TRBJ2-5; D possibly corresponds to TRBD2 (6 bases). The V end lost 3 bases, the J end lost 7 bases, and 24 bases lay between the germline ends. The CDR3 runs 17 residues. Germline V gene lookup returns CDR1 LNHDA and CDR2 SQIVND (reference sequence). This CDR3 is CASSISWGDPPPGTQYF. The CDR3 nucleotides read TGTGCCAGTAGTATCAGTTGGGGGGACCCCCCCCCAGGGACCCAGTACTTC.

In this sample, this clone turned up a few times. The V and J genes are TRBV6-2 or TRBV6-3 and TRBJ1-6; 7 nucleotides align to TRBD1. The V and J ends lost 2 bases and 7 bases, in that order; junction bases with no gene match: 5. The length of the CDR3 is 15 residues. CDR1 is MNHEY and CDR2 is SVGEGT in the germline V gene. CDR3 sequence: CASSYGGTVNSPLHF. Written as DNA, the CDR3 is TGTGCCAGCAGTTACGGGGGGACAGTAAATTCACCCCTCCACTTT.

V gene TRBV7-2 combines with J gene TRBJ2-3, with D perhaps matching TRBD2 (6 bases). The germline V gene has CDR1 SGHTA and CDR2 FQGNSA. This CDR3 region has 16 residues. Trimming took off 4 bases at V and 2 bases at J, with 16 bases between the two ends. The CDR3 loop is CASSSEIAATTDTQYF. DNA of the CDR3: TGTGCCAGCAGCTCTGAAATAGCGGCTACCACAGATACGCAGTATTTT.

The rearrangement joins TRBV12-5 to TRBJ1-2; 11 bases agree with TRBD1. The CDR3 sequence is 14 residues long. CDR1 is LGHNT and CDR2 is FRNRAP in the germline V gene. V shed 6 bases and J 3 bases; nucleotides not matched to a gene: 3. This CDR3 reads CASGPGQGDYGYTF. For the CDR3, the DNA is TGTGCTAGTGGGCCGGGACAGGGGGACTATGGCTACACCTTC.

CDR3 sequence reads: CASSSGTRNEKLFF. The CDR3 coding sequence is TGTGCCAGCAGCTCAGGGACACGGAATGAAAAACTGTTTTTT. This rearrangement joins TRBV5-5 to TRBJ1-4; possibly TRBD1 for D (6 bases). From germline, CDR1 is SGHKS and CDR2 YYEKEE (reference sequence). V was pared by 3 bases and J by 5 bases, with 11 bases between. This CDR3 contains 14 residues.

This sequence joins TRBV3-1 (or the pseudogene TRBV3-2) and TRBJ2-1; 9 positions agree with TRBD2. The CDR3 has 15 residues. Trimming removed 2 bases from V and 6 bases from J; junction bases left unmatched: 5. Germline assignment: CDR1 LGHDT and CDR2 YNNKEL (reference sequence). The CDR3 nucleotides read TGTGCCAGCAGCCAACACGGTAGCGGGAGCAATGAGCAGTTCTTC. Its protein is CASSQHGSGSNEQFF.

This clone was detected a few times. V is TRBV7-9 and J is TRBJ2-7, with TRBD2 matching 14 bases. Germline CDR1 is SEHNR and CDR2 is FQNEAQ (reference sequence). The CDR3 contains 16 residues. Trimming cost V 4 bases and J 4 bases; bases outside gene matches: 6. CDR3: CASSSGLAGVAYEQYF. The CDR3 bases are TGTGCCAGCAGCTCGGGACTAGCGGGAGTTGCGTACGAGCAGTACTTC. The full variable domain, in which reference TRBV7-9 and TRBJ2-7 provide the parts outside the CDR3, is DTGVSQNPRHKITKRGQNVTFRCDPISEHNRLYWYRQTLGQGPEFLTYFQNEAQLEKSRLLSDRFSAERPKGSFSTLEIQRTEQGDSAMYLCASSSGLAGVAYEQYFGPGTRLTVT.

J is TRBJ2-5 and V is TRBV6-5; D is unresolved. Germline V lookup: CDR1 MNHEY, CDR2 SVGAGI. The CDR3 is 14 amino acids. V was pared by 6 bases and J by 1 base, with 12 bases between. The DNA of the CDR3 is TGTGCCAGCAGACCCGGTTGGTCCCAAGAGACCCAGTACTTC. The encoded protein is CASRPGWSQETQYF.

The J gene is TRBJ2-7, the V gene TRBV4-2; D might be TRBD2 (5 bases). CDR1 LGHNA and CDR2 YNFKEQ come from the germline V gene. The CDR3 covers 15 residues. Trimming stripped 4 bases from V and 3 bases from J, with 16 bases between. The CDR3 is CASSPIGDPDYEQYF. In nucleotides, the CDR3 is TGTGCCAGCAGCCCCATCGGGGATCCAGACTACGAGCAGTACTTC.

This clone was seen a few times. The chain joins TRBV11-2 to TRBJ2-2; D is ambiguous. V was shortened by 5 bases and J by 5 bases, with 18 bases between the two germline ends. The CDR3 is made up of 16 amino acids. From germline, CDR1 is SGHAT and CDR2 FQNNGV. The CDR3 sequence: CASSPQPGVGTGELFF. The DNA for the CDR3 is TGTGCCAGCAGCCCACAACCCGGTGTCGGGACCGGGGAGCTGTTTTTT.

The genes are TRBV6-6 and TRBJ1-1, with no clear D. Trimming cost V 0 bases and J 4 bases, with 9 bases left between them. The germline V gene encodes CDR1 MNHNY and CDR2 SVGAGI (reference sequence). This CDR3 contains 14 residues. The CDR3 DNA sequence: TGTGCCAGCAGTTACTCGGTTCCCGGCACTGAAGCTTTCTTT. This encodes CASSYSVPGTEAFF.

The V call is TRBV7-9, the J call TRBJ2-5, with TRBD1 identical over 11 bases. This CDR3 is 15 amino acids long. The J segment lost 4 bases and the V segment lost 8 bases, leaving 9 bases of the junction unmatched. Germline V lookup: CDR1 SEHNR, CDR2 FQNEAQ (reference sequence). The chain's CDR3 is CASVLGTGGSETQYF. The CDR3 DNA sequence: TGTGCCAGCGTCCTTGGGACAGGGGGATCAGAGACCCAGTACTTC.